These T cell receptor beta chains were read from a single sample in a study of T cell repertoires in cytomegalovirus infection. TCRdb reanalysed the reads using MiXCR and keeps one entry per CDR3 protein. Of approximately 76,000 distinct CDR3 sequences listed, 3.5% to 4.5% are singletons. The sample consisted of PBMCs. The receptor set was obtained from a human donor in good health (CMV status not recorded). Some clones in this sample may be carry-over from other donors' samples. The CDR3 runs from the conserved cysteine through the conserved F or W. D genes are given only for firm matches. Part of the rows lack a size; the others show once, few, many or a class for expanded clones.

abundance,d_gene,j_gene,v_gene,CDR3nt,CDR3aa
many,-,TRBJ2-2,TRBV6-2/TRBV6-3,TGTGCCAGCAGTTACAGGGACACCGGGGAGCTGTTTTTT,CASSYRDTGELFF
few,-,TRBJ1-3,TRBV20-1,TGCAGTGCTAGGGGGCTGAACTCTGGAAACACCATATATTTT,CSARGLNSGNTIYF
many,-,TRBJ1-4,TRBV25-1,TGTGCCAGCAGTGAGAAGGGGCGCGAACTGTTTTTT,CASSEKGRELFF
many,-,TRBJ1-1,TRBV7-2,TGTGCCAGCAGCTTAAGGGATAGCGCTGAAGCTTTCTTT,CASSLRDSAEAFF
many,TRBD2,TRBJ2-3,TRBV7-2,TGTGCCAGCAGCTTACGACTAGCGGCAGATACGCAGTATTTT,CASSLRLAADTQYF
many,TRBD1,TRBJ1-2,TRBV4-3,TGCGCCAGCAGCCAAGTCGCCGGGACAGCTAACTATGGCTACACCTTC,CASSQVAGTANYGYTF
many,TRBD1,TRBJ1-2,TRBV20-1,TGCAGTGCTGTACAGGGGGAAGACTATGGCTACACCTTC,CSAVQGEDYGYTF
many,TRBD1,TRBJ1-2,TRBV2,TGTGCCAGCAGTATGGGACAGGGGGCAACCTATGGCTACACCTTC,CASSMGQGATYGYTF
many,-,TRBJ2-7,TRBV28,TGTGCCAGCAGTTTGTCGGGGCGAAAGATGAACGAGCAGTACTTC,CASSLSGRKMNEQYF
-,-,TRBJ1-1,TRBV12-3/TRBV12-4,TGTGCCAGCAGGGGGACGGCTGAAGCTTTCTTT,CASRGTAEAFF
many,-,TRBJ1-1,TRBV7-8,TGTGCCAGCAGCTTAGGGGAGGGCACTGAAGCTTTCTTT,CASSLGEGTEAFF
many,-,TRBJ2-6,TRBV29-1,TGCAGCGTTGCCGAGGGGCTCGCCAACGTCCTGACTTTC,CSVAEGLANVLTF
many,-,TRBJ1-2,TRBV7-6,TGTGCCAGCAGCCTCTCGACGGTGGGGTATGGCTACACCTTC,CASSLSTVGYGYTF
many,-,TRBJ2-7,TRBV27,TGTGCCAGCAGTTTAGGCTCCGCCTCGGCCTACGAGCAGTACTTC,CASSLGSASAYEQYF
many,TRBD1,TRBJ1-1,TRBV4-3,TGCGCCAGCAGCCAACTGACAGGGGGGAATACTGAAGCTTTCTTT,CASSQLTGGNTEAFF
medium-sized,-,TRBJ2-7,TRBV7-2,TGTGCCAGCAGCTTCGGACCATACGAGCAGTACTTC,CASSFGPYEQYF
many,-,TRBJ1-1,TRBV5-6,TGTGCCAGCAGCTCGGCGTTGGGGGTCGAACCCGCTGAAGCTTTCTTT,CASSSALGVEPAEAFF
many,TRBD2,TRBJ2-3,TRBV19,TGTGCCAGTAGTATTGCGGGGGGCACAGATACGCAGTATTTT,CASSIAGGTDTQYF
many,TRBD1,TRBJ2-4,TRBV9,TGTGCCAGCAGCATCAGGGGGAGCGAAAACATTCAGTACTTC,CASSIRGSENIQYF
-,-,TRBJ1-3,TRBV7-9,TGTGCCAGCAGCACCTTACAGGGACCTGGAAACACCATATATTTT,CASSTLQGPGNTIYF
many,-,TRBJ1-1,TRBV20-1,TGCAGTGCTAGCAGGGGACGGCAGAACACTGAAGCTTTCTTT,CSASRGRQNTEAFF
-,-,TRBJ1-5,TRBV7-2,TGTGCCAGCAGCTTAGATCGGATAAATCAGCCCCAGCATTTT,CASSLDRINQPQHF
many,-,TRBJ1-1,TRBV7-9,TGTGCCAGCATCGTCGACTTGAACACTGAAGCTTTCTTT,CASIVDLNTEAFF
many,-,TRBJ1-2,TRBV7-6,TGTGCCAGCAGCTTTTCCGACGGGGGCTATGGCTACACCTTC,CASSFSDGGYGYTF
many,-,TRBJ1-5,TRBV12-3/TRBV12-4,TGTGCCAGCAGTTTATCGCAGGTGCGCCAGCCCCAGCATTTT,CASSLSQVRQPQHF
many,-,TRBJ2-3,TRBV4-3,TGCGCCAGCAGCCAAGAATTCATCCTCACAGATACGCAGTATTTT,CASSQEFILTDTQYF
many,-,TRBJ1-1,TRBV30,TGTGCCTGGAGTCCTTACACTGAAGCTTTCTTT,CAWSPYTEAFF
many,-,TRBJ1-2,TRBV4-3,TGCGCCAGCAGCCAACGTCAGGGGCATGGCTACACCTTC,CASSQRQGHGYTF
many,TRBD1,TRBJ1-2,TRBV6-4,TGTGCCAGCAGTGAGACAGGGAGCTATGGCTACACCTTC,CASSETGSYGYTF
many,TRBD2,TRBJ2-3,TRBV20-1,TGCAGTGCTAGAGGAGCGGGGGGTACAGATACGCAGTATTTT,CSARGAGGTDTQYF
many,-,TRBJ1-2,TRBV4-3,TGCGCCAGCAGCCAAGGGGGCACAGGGACCCATGGCTACACCTTC,CASSQGGTGTHGYTF
many,-,TRBJ1-2,TRBV12-3/TRBV12-4,TGTGCCAGCAGTTTTACAGGGTCTAACTATGGCTACACCTTC,CASSFTGSNYGYTF
many,-,TRBJ2-7,TRBV20-1,TGCAGCGGAGGCCCCCGCTCCTACGAGCAGTACTTC,CSGGPRSYEQYF
many,-,TRBJ1-6,TRBV7-9,TGTGCCAGCAGCTTAGCCCATCCCGTTTCACCCCTCCACTTT,CASSLAHPVSPLHF
many,-,TRBJ1-1,TRBV30,TGTGCCTGGAGTAGGCAGGGGATCACTGAAGCTTTCTTT,CAWSRQGITEAFF
many,TRBD1,TRBJ2-3,TRBV29-1,TGCAGCGCTTCGACAGGGACAGATACGCAGTATTTT,CSASTGTDTQYF
many,TRBD2,TRBJ2-2,TRBV20-1,TGCAGTGCTAGATTCCGAGCGGGGGGGCCCAACGGGGAGCTGTTTTTT,CSARFRAGGPNGELFF
many,-,TRBJ2-1,TRBV7-9,TGTGCCAGCAGCTATCAACTACCGACCGACAATGAGCAGTTCTTC,CASSYQLPTDNEQFF
many,-,TRBJ2-5,TRBV6-1,TGTGCCAGCAGTGAATATCATGCGCAAGAGACCCAGTACTTC,CASSEYHAQETQYF
-,TRBD1,TRBJ2-5,TRBV2,TGTGCCCGCCGCCTCCAGGGGGCATCGGGGACCCAGTACTTC,CARRLQGASGTQYF
many,-,TRBJ1-5,TRBV19,TGTGCCAGTAGTATCAGGGAGGGGGGAGTTCGAAGCAATCAGCCCCAGCATTTT,CASSIREGGVRSNQPQHF
few,-,TRBJ2-5,TRBV18,TGTGCCAGCTCACCGGGGGGCCAAGAGACCCAGTACTTC,CASSPGGQETQYF
many,-,TRBJ2-5,TRBV6-2/TRBV6-3,TGTGCCGGAGGGGGGCCCCAAGAGACCCAGTACTTC,CAGGGPQETQYF
many,-,TRBJ1-1,TRBV5-4,TGTGCCAGCAGTTCCGCCGGACCGAACACTGAAGCTTTCTTT,CASSSAGPNTEAFF